A selection of T cell receptor beta chains follows, all from one sample in a study of blood T cell repertoires in COVID-19. The data were produced by immunoSEQ multiplex PCR, yet TCRdb's version contains in-frame clones alone and is incomplete. The profile shows hundreds of thousands of clones, 83% of them singletons. Sequencing input: peripheral blood. Source of these receptors: a woman aged 40-49 years with active or convalescent COVID-19. Both conserved end residues are part of each CDR3.

V gene	CDR3 protein
TRBV5-5	CASSVAGGYSGNTIYF
TRBV10-3	CAISDQGDNQPQHF
TRBV4-3	CASSQVRGTAYGYTF
TRBV19	CASSQPLWGAGVYEQYF
TRBV6-5	CASRPAGGSNYGYTF
TRBV27	CASRRGGGSGANVLTF
TRBV30	CAWNQETYEQYF
TRBV3-1/TRBV3-2	CASSQGRNTEAFF
TRBV21-1	CASTLRNTEAFF
TRBV6-5	CASSRERGHYGYTF
TRBV2	CASSEWGDGIFYEQYF
TRBV2	CASSETGGAGSNGYTF
TRBV3-1/TRBV3-2	CASSQPSGGSYEQYF